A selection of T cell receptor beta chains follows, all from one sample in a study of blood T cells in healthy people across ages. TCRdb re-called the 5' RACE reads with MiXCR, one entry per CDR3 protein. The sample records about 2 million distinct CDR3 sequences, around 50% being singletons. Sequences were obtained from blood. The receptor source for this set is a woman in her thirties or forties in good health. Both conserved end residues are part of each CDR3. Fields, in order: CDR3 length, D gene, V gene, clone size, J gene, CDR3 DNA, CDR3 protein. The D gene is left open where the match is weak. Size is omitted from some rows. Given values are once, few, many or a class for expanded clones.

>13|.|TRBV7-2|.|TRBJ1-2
TGTGCCAGCAGCTTACAGGGATGGAGTGGCTACACCTTC
CASSLQGWSGYTF
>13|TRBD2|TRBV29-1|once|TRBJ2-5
TGCAGCGTTCTTCGAGCGGGGCGCGAGACCCAGTACTTC
CSVLRAGRETQYF
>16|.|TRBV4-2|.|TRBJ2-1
TGTGCCAGCGCCGTCTCGGGGAGCGTAATCTACAATGAGCAGTTCTTC
CASAVSGSVIYNEQFF
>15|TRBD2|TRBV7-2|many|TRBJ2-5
TGTGCCAGCAGCTTAACTAGCGGGGTAACAGAGACCCAGTACTTC
CASSLTSGVTETQYF
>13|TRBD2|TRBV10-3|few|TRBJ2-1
TGTGCCATCAGTGGCCGGGAGGGTAATGAGCAGTTCTTC
CAISGREGNEQFF
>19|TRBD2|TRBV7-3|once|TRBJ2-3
TGTGCCAGCAGCTTAACCATCGCGTTGGGGGGGGGTAACACAGATACGCAGTATTTT
CASSLTIALGGGNTDTQYF
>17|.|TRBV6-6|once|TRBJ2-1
TGTGCCAGCAGTTACTCAACTCGCCGAGCAATGGCCCATGAGCAGTTCTTC
CASSYSTRRAMAHEQFF
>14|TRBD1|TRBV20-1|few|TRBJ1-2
TGCAGTGCTATTGACAGGGGGTCACTCTATGGCTACACCTTC
CSAIDRGSLYGYTF
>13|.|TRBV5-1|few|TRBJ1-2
TGCGCCAGCAGCTTATCCAGGGACAATGGCTACACCTTC
CASSLSRDNGYTF
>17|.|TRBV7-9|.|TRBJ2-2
TGTGCCAGCAGCTCGATTCCGGGACTTCTGAACACCGGGGAGCTGTTTTTT
CASSSIPGLLNTGELFF
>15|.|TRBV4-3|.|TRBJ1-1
TGCGCCAGCAGCCAAGATATAGGACTGAACACTGAAGCTTTCTTT
CASSQDIGLNTEAFF
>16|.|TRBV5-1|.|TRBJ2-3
TGCGCCAGCAGCTTGGACGCGGGGGCGCCAGCAGATACGCAGTATTTT
CASSLDAGAPADTQYF
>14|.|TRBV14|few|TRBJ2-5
TGTGCCAGCAGCCAGAGACAGTACCAAGAGACCCAGTACTTC
CASSQRQYQETQYF
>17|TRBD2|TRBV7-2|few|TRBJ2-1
TGTGCCAGCAGCTTAGGCTTTGCGGGGGGGCGTCGGAATGAGCAGTTCTTC
CASSLGFAGGRRNEQFF
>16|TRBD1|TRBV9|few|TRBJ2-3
TGTGCCAGCACCGACCAGGGGGCAGCGGGCACAGATACGCAGTATTTT
CASTDQGAAGTDTQYF
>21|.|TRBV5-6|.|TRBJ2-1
TGTGCCAGCAGCCCGGGACAGGGGTCGAGCGGGGGGCCCCTAAGATACAATGAGCAGTTCTTC
CASSPGQGSSGGPLRYNEQFF
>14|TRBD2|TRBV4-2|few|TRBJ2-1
TGTGCCAGCGAGACCTCTAGCGGCTTAAATGAGCAGTTCTTC
CASETSSGLNEQFF
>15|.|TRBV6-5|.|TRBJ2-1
TGTGCCAGCAGTTACTCGTTCGGCTCCTACAATGAGCAGTTCTTC
CASSYSFGSYNEQFF
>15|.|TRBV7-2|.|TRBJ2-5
TGTGCCAGCAGCTTAGTCGCTCTGGTAGGAGAGACCCAGTACTTC
CASSLVALVGETQYF
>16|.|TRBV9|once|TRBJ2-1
TGTGCCAGCAGCGTAGAAGGGGGAGGGATTGGGAATGAGCAGTTCTTC
CASSVEGGGIGNEQFF
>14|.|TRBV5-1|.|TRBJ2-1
TGCGCCAGCAGCTTTGTTTCCGGCTCCAATGAGCAGTTCTTC
CASSFVSGSNEQFF
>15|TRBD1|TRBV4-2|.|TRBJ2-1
TGTGCCAGCAGCCCACCGGGACAGGGACCCAATGAGCAGTTCTTC
CASSPPGQGPNEQFF
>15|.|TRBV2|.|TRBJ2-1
TGTGCCAGCAGTGAAGGGACAGTCTCCTACAATGAGCAGTTCTTC
CASSEGTVSYNEQFF
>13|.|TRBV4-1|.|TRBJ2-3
TGCGCCAGCAGCCAAGATTCGGCAGATACGCAGTATTTT
CASSQDSADTQYF
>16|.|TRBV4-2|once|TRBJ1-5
TGTGCCAGCAGCCAAGATTTGAGTACCTTAAATCAGCCCCAGCATTTT
CASSQDLSTLNQPQHF
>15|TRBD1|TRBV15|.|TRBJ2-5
TGTGCCACCAGCAGGGACAGGGGGATGAGAGAGACCCAGTACTTC
CATSRDRGMRETQYF
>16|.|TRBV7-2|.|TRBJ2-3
TGTGCCAGCAGCTTGGGAGAATGGCGTGGAGCAGATACGCAGTATTTT
CASSLGEWRGADTQYF
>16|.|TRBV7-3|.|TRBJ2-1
TGTGCCAGCAGCCCCATAGAGCAGATACCTCCCAATGAGCAGTTCTTC
CASSPIEQIPPNEQFF
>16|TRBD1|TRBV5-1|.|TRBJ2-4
TGCGCCAGCAGCTTCTCCCCCGGGACAGGAGGTAACATTCAGTACTTC
CASSFSPGTGGNIQYF
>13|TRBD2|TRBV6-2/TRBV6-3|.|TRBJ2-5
TGTGCCAGCAGGGTCCTAGCGGGGGAGACCCAGTACTTC
CASRVLAGETQYF
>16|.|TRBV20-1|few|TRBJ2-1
TGCAGTGCTAGAGATGTGGACGGAGTCTCCTACAATGAGCAGTTCTTC
CSARDVDGVSYNEQFF
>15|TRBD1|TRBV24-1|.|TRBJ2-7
TGTGCCACCAGTGCCTCGGACAGGGGTATCGACGAGCAGTACTTC
CATSASDRGIDEQYF
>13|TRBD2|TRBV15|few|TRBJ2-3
TGTGCCACAAGCGGGGGGGTAACAGATACGCAGTATTTT
CATSGGVTDTQYF
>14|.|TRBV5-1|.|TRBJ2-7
TGCGCCAGCAGCTTCCAGACCAGCTCCTACGAGCAGTACTTC
CASSFQTSSYEQYF
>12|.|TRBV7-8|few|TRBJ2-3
TGTGCCAGCAGCTTAGTTCTGAATACGCAGTATTTT
CASSLVLNTQYF
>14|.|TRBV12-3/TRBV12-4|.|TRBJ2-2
TGTGCCAGCAGTTTAGCCGGGGAACACCGGGAGCTGTTTTTT
CASSLAGEHRELFF
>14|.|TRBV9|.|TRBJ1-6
TGTGCCAGCAGCGTGGCGGGCTATAATTCACCCCTCCACTTT
CASSVAGYNSPLHF
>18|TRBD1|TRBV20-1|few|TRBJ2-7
TGCAGTGCGCGGCCGGGACAGGGTTCGGGTCCTAGCTCCTACGAGCAGTACTTC
CSARPGQGSGPSSYEQYF
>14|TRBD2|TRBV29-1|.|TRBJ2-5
TGCAGCGTTGTGTTGGGGGGGTCCGGGGAGACCCAGTACTTC
CSVVLGGSGETQYF
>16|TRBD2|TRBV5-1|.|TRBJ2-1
TGCGCCAGCCAGCTGACTAGCGAGAGCTCCTACAATGAGCAGTTCTTC
CASQLTSESSYNEQFF
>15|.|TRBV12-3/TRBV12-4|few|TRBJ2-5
TGTGCCAGCAGTTTATCAGGGTCCCTTGGAGGAGAGCAGTACTTC
CASSLSGSLGGEQYF
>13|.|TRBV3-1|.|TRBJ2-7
TGTGCCAGCAGCCAATTTGGGCTCTACGAGCAGTACTTC
CASSQFGLYEQYF
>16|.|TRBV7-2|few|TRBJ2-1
TGTGCCAGCAGCTTAGATTCGGACGTCGACTACAATGAGCAGTTCTTC
CASSLDSDVDYNEQFF
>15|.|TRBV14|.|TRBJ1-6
TGTGCCAGCAGCCTAGGAGTCTTTTTCAATTCACCCCTCCACTTT
CASSLGVFFNSPLHF
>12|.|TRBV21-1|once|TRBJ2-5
TGTGCCAGAAGGCAGGGTCGAGAGACCCAGTACTTC
CARRQGRETQYF
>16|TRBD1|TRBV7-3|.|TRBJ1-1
TGTGCCAGCAGCCCAACACCGGACAGGGGGAGGACTGAAGCTTTCTTT
CASSPTPDRGRTEAFF
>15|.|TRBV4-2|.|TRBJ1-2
TGTGCCAGCAGCCAAGCGCAGGGCCCGTTCTATGGCTACACCTTC
CASSQAQGPFYGYTF
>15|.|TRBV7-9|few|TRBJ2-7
TGTGCCAGCAGCTGGCCCCGGTGGGGCGCCTACGAGCAGTACTTC
CASSWPRWGAYEQYF
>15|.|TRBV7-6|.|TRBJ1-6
TGTGCCAGCAGCCCGAAAAATCCGGGTAATTCACCCCTCCACTTT
CASSPKNPGNSPLHF